This T cell receptor (beta chain) is drawn from a study of beta chain features in type 1 diabetes. The investigators reverse transcribed all of the isolated RNA, so they sequenced expressed TCRB transcripts. The method was immunoSEQ multiplex PCR; TCRdb's version includes in-frame clones alone and lacks a portion of them. Of roughly 260,000 clones in the sample, roughly 10% are singletons; the top ten hold about 0.018%. V was pared by 0 bases and J by 2 bases, with 7 bases between. This CDR3 has 14 residues. Germline V gene sequence: CDR1 SGHRS, CDR2 YFSETQ. The sample holds a few counts of this clone. Its antigen is not identified. Study-wide results and limits: TCRB CDR3s from Type 1 diabetes patients were moderately but significantly shorter in all four CD4+ subsets.

The sequence was obtained from a man aged 25 to 40 with type 1 diabetes. This chain links TRBV5-1 with TRBJ2-3; the D is unclear. Sequencing was done on a sample of naive CD4+ T cells from blood. CDR3 nucleotides: TGCGCCAGCAGCTTGGGAGAAAACACAGATACGCAGTATTTT. It yields the protein CASSLGENTDTQYF.